The rows below give T cell receptor beta chains drawn from one sample of a study of T cell changes during pregnancy in multiple sclerosis. The table came from immunoSEQ multiplex PCR; TCRdb's copy has only in-frame clones and leaves some out. The sample contains some 67,000 clones, 80% to 95% of which appear only once. The sequencing here drew on peripheral blood, taken in the first trimester of pregnancy. The receptors were gathered from a female donor with multiple sclerosis, enrolled in a pregnancy study. Each CDR3 is given with its conserved first and last residue. Fields, in order: J gene, clone size, V gene, CDR3 protein. The size field is filled for only some rows; it gives once, few, many or a size class.

TRBJ2-5,-,TRBV18,CASSPKETQYF
TRBJ1-5,once,TRBV6-5,CASSYSGEGRQPQHF
TRBJ1-1,-,TRBV5-6,CASSLTGATEAFF
TRBJ2-5,-,TRBV27,CASSSGTLPQETQYF
TRBJ1-5,-,TRBV5-1,CASSLDAGVNQPQHF
TRBJ2-7,-,TRBV5-5,CASSLASAGAYEQYF
TRBJ1-6,-,TRBV10-3,CATLSGTENSPLHF
TRBJ2-5,-,TRBV7-6,CASSLEGGRQETQYF
TRBJ2-1,-,TRBV6-5,CASSSLMTGTGDEQFF
TRBJ2-5,-,TRBV2,CASSGVGVGEETQYF
TRBJ2-5,-,TRBV5-5,CASSLTVQETQYF
TRBJ2-7,-,TRBV15,CATSRGGRAPSYEQYF
TRBJ1-4,-,TRBV28,CASSLTGQPLFF
TRBJ2-2,-,TRBV5-4,CASSFVPQGTGELFF
TRBJ1-6,once,TRBV6-5,CASSFRGANSPLHF
TRBJ1-1,-,TRBV27,CASSPTTAVGEAFF
TRBJ1-1,once,TRBV19,CASSRGRTEAFF
TRBJ1-6,-,TRBV5-1,CASSLAVGSDSPLHF
TRBJ2-6,-,TRBV2,CASSKGTGGSGANVLTF
TRBJ2-3,-,TRBV30,CAWSRGDDTDTQYF
TRBJ2-1,-,TRBV5-1,CASSLGQGSYNEQFF
TRBJ2-5,once,TRBV30,CAWSVLAGLETQYF
TRBJ2-5,-,TRBV23-1,CASSQQGQGNLETQYF
TRBJ1-5,-,TRBV5-8,CASSLMGGVVGGSNQPQHF
TRBJ1-2,-,TRBV29-1,CSVEVGRGGYGYTF
TRBJ1-1,few,TRBV7-9,CASSLDLDIYTEAFF
TRBJ1-4,once,TRBV6-6,CASSGALDSEKLFF